The 7 T cell receptor beta chains listed next were all sequenced from one sample in a study of OX40 agonist ivuxolimab in advanced cancers. Produced via immunoSEQ multiplex PCR; TCRdb's table is partial and in-frame only. The table has some 66,000 clones, roughly 73% seen once. This sample comprised CD4+ or CD8+ T cells sorted from blood, obtained in a trial of the OX40 agonist ivuxolimab. The receptors shown here come from an adult with an advanced solid tumor such as melanoma, head and neck, liver or kidney cancer.

DNA for the CDR3: TGTGCCAGCTCGGTCAAAGGGGGAAACACCGGGGAGCTGTTTTTT. It is translated as CASSVKGGNTGELFF. This chain connects TRBV7-3 to TRBJ2-2; possibly TRBD1 for D (6 bases). The CDR3 is 15 residues long. Germline V gene lookup returns CDR1 SGHTA and CDR2 FQGTGA. The germline V and J ends were trimmed by 8 bases and 2 bases, with 15 bases remaining between them.

The rearrangement joins TRBV5-1 to TRBJ1-3; 10 bases map to TRBD1. The CDR3 is 16 amino acids. V lost 4 bases to trimming and J lost 3 bases; unmatched junction nucleotides: 7. CDR1 is SGHRS and CDR2 is YFSETQ in the germline V gene. This chain's CDR3 is CASSPGQGLFGNTIYF. The CDR3 region has the DNA TGCGCCAGCAGCCCGGGACAGGGGTTATTTGGAAACACCATATATTTT.

The chain carries TRBV18 and TRBJ1-5; 7 bases agree with TRBD1. Germline values: CDR1 KGHSH, CDR2 LQKENI. The CDR3 sequence is 13 residues long. V was pared by 3 bases and J by 5 bases, with 1 base of the junction left unmatched. DNA for the CDR3: TGTGCCAGCTCACCGGGGACAGATCAGCCCCAGCATTTT. Protein sequence: CASSPGTDQPQHF.

The rearrangement uses TRBV7-9 and TRBJ1-2; the D gene is possibly TRBD1 (6 bases). CDR3 length equals 14 residues. V shed 3 bases and J shed 6 bases, with 14 bases lying between them. CDR1 SEHNR and CDR2 FQNEAQ come from the germline V gene (reference sequence). CDR3 nucleotides: TGTGCCAGCAGCTTGTTGTCAGGGGTAGATGGCTACACCTTC. As protein: CASSLLSGVDGYTF.

A few counts support this clone. The chain is built from TRBV18 and TRBJ1-6; D gene unclear. Trimming cost V 2 bases and J 0 bases, with 8 bases left between them. Per germline, CDR1 KGHSH and CDR2 LQKENI. CDR3 length: 16 residues. This CDR3 is CASSPSESSYNSPLHF. The CDR3 DNA reads as TGTGCCAGCTCACCATCAGAGAGCTCCTATAATTCACCCCTCCACTTT.

V and J are TRBV14 and TRBJ1-1; D call uncertain. The germline V gene has CDR1 SGHDN and CDR2 FVKESK. This CDR3 spans 14 amino acids. Deletions cut 4 bases from V and 4 bases from J, with 13 bases between. CDR3 in amino acids: CASSPVAGTTEAFF. CDR3 DNA sequence: TGTGCCAGCAGCCCAGTCGCAGGTACCACTGAAGCTTTCTTT.

CDR3 bases: TGTGCCAGTAGTCGACACCCGGGACTAGCGGGGGGGCGGGACACCGGGGAGCTGTTTTTT. It specifies CASSRHPGLAGGRDTGELFF. The chain couples TRBV19 to TRBJ2-2; 16 nucleotides agree with TRBD2. Germline V lookup: CDR1 LNHDA, CDR2 SQIVND (reference sequence). Trimming cost V 5 bases and J 3 bases; bases outside gene matches: 12. This CDR3 is built from 20 residues.